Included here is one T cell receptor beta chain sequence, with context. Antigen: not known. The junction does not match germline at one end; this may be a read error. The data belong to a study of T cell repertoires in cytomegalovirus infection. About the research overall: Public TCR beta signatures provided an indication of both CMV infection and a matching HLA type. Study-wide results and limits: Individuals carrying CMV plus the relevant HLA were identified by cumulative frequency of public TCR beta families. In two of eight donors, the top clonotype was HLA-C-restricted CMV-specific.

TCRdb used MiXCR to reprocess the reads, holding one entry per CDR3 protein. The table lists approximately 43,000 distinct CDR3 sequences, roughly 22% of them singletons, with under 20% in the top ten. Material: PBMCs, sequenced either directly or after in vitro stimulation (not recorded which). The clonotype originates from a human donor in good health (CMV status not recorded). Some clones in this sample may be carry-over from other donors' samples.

The CDR3 region is CASGQGVRTDTQYF. In DNA form, the CDR3 reads TGCGCCAGCGGCCAGGGGGTTCGCACAGATACGCAGTATTTT. This chain joins TRBV4-1 and TRBJ2-3; TRBD1 matches 7 bases. Per the germline V gene, CDR1 is MGHRA and CDR2 is YSYEKL. CDR3 length: 14 amino acids.